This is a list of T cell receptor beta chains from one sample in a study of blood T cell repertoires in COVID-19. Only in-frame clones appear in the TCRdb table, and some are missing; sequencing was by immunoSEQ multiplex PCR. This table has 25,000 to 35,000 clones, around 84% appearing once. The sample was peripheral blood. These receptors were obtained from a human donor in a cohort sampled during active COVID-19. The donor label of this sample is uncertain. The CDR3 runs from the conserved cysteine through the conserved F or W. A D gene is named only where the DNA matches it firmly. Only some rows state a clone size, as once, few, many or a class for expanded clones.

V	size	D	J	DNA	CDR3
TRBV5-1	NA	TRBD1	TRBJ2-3	TGCGCCAGCAGCTGGGGGACAGGGGATGATACGCAGTATTTT	CASSWGTGDDTQYF
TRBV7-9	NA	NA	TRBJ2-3	TGTGCCAGCAGCCCAGGAACGATGGATACGCAGTATTTT	CASSPGTMDTQYF
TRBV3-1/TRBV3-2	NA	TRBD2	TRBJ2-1	TGTGCCAGCAGCCAAGACAGTAGCGGGAGACGGAAGTTCTTC	CASSQDSSGRRKFF
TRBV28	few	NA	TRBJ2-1	TGTGCCAGCATTGCGTCTTTAGTCAATGAGCAGTTCTTC	CASIASLVNEQFF
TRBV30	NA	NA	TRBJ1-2	TGTGCCTGGAGTAACCGGGCCAGGGGTGATGGCTACACCTTC	CAWSNRARGDGYTF
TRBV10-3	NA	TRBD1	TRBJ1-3	TGTGCCATCAGCGGGACAGGGGGTAGCTCTGGAAACACCATATATTTT	CAISGTGGSSGNTIYF
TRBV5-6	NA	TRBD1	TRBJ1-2	TGTGCCAGCAGCGATAGCCGGGACAGGGAAGGCGGCTACACCTTC	CASSDSRDREGGYTF
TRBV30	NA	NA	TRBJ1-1	TGTGCCTGGAGTGTAGGGGGGGGCACTGAAGCTTTCTTT	CAWSVGGGTEAFF
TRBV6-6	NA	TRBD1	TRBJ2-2	TGTGCCAGCATCCTACAGGGGAAGGGGGAGCTGTTTTTT	CASILQGKGELFF
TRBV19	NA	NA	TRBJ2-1	TGTGCCAGTAGTATACAGGGGTCAGGCCTAAAAGACCATGAGCAGTTCTTC	CASSIQGSGLKDHEQFF
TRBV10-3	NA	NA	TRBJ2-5	TGTGCCATCAGCTACGGACAGCAAGAGACCCAGTACTTC	CAISYGQQETQYF
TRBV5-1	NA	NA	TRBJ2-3	TGCGCCAGCAGCTTGGGGGGGGGACACCCATCAGATACGCAGTATTTT	CASSLGGGHPSDTQYF
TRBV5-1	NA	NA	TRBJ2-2	TGCGCCAGCAGCTGGCAGGGTTGGAACACCGGGGAGCTGTTTTTT	CASSWQGWNTGELFF
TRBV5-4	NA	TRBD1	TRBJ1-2	TGTGCCAGCAGCACGGGACAGACCACATACTATGGCTACACCTTC	CASSTGQTTYYGYTF
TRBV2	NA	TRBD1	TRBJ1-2	TGTGCCAGCAGTGAAACAGGGGACTACTATGGCTACACCTTC	CASSETGDYYGYTF
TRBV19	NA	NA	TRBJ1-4	TGTGCCAGTAGTATCGAGTATGCTAATGAAAAACTGTTTTTT	CASSIEYANEKLFF
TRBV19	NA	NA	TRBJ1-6	TGTGCCAGTAGTGTGACTCAGGGTAATTCACCCCTCCACTTT	CASSVTQGNSPLHF
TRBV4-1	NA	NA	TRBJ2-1	TGCGCCAGCAGCCTCGGAGTGGATGAGCAGTTCTTC	CASSLGVDEQFF
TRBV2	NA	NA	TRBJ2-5	TGTGCCAGCAGTGACAGGCAAGGAGGAGAGACCCAGTACTTC	CASSDRQGGETQYF
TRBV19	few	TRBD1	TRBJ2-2	TGTGCCAGTAGTATTTACAGGGGGCAAGGCACCGGGGAGCTGTTTTTT	CASSIYRGQGTGELFF
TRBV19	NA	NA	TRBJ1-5	TGTGCCAGTAGTATAGGGCAGGCGAGCAATCAGCCCCAGCATTTT	CASSIGQASNQPQHF
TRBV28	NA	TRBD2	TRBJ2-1	TGTGCCAGCAGCACTAGCGGGAGTGCCTACAATGAGCAGTTCTTC	CASSTSGSAYNEQFF